This T cell receptor beta chain was retrieved from a study of blood T cell repertoires in COVID-19. Study details: Samples representing acute and convalescent COVID-19 were sourced from the United States, Italy and Spain.

Original processing methods: Amplification of reference gene primers provided the estimated nucleated cell counts. Here immunoSEQ multiplex PCR was the method, and the copy in TCRdb shows in-frame clones only, minus some. V and J calls and clone size come straight from that table; D and trimming were deduced from the DNA. The repertoire consists of approximately 500,000 clones, with over 75% occurring once and the leading ten covering roughly 3.2%. Germline-derived CDR1 and CDR2 are MNHEY and SMNVEV (reference sequence). The CDR3 covers 19 residues. Trimming took 4 bases from V and 2 from J; bases not matched to a gene: 11.

Sequencing was done on a sample of peripheral blood. The sequence was obtained from a human donor in a cohort sampled during active COVID-19. This chain connects TRBV27 to TRBJ2-6; TRBD1 matches at 10 bases. The DNA for the CDR3 is TGTGCCAGCAGTTCGCCGGGACAGGGGATGGGAACTGGGGCCAACGTCCTGACTTTC. Translation: CASSSPGQGMGTGANVLTF.